This TCR beta chain was recovered during a study of T cell repertoires in cytomegalovirus infection. TCRdb analysed the reads with MiXCR anew, one entry per CDR3 protein. This table has approximately 500,000 distinct CDR3 sequences, around 10% appearing once. With respect to this clonotype: It may be a read error: a sequence one base away is much more abundant.

The CDR3 totals 17 residues. The germline gives CDR1 LNHDA, CDR2 SQIVND (reference sequence). The junction had 11 bases not matched to a gene; V was cut back by 2 bases and J by 6 bases. This sequence was found in a human donor in good health (CMV status not recorded). Some clones in this sample may be carry-over from other donors' samples. Sequencing was carried out using PBMCs. This chain joins TRBV19 and TRBJ2-1; 9 nucleotides align to TRBD1. Here the CDR3 reads CASSINRHRTGVNEQFF. The CDR3 nucleotides are TGTGCCAGTAGTATAAACAGACATCGGACAGGGGTCAATGAGCAGTTCTTC.